This T cell receptor (beta chain) was captured by sequencing in a study of cytomegalovirus exposure and HLA in healthy donors. Donors were drawn from the approximately 110-subject validation cohort, separate from the approximately 640-subject first cohort. TCRdb's table, derived via immunoSEQ multiplex PCR, lists solely in-frame clones and lacks some. The sample yields tens of thousands of clones, roughly 96% seen once. From germline, CDR1 is SGHRS and CDR2 YFSETQ. The CDR3 runs to 16 residues. Trimming at V came to 1 base and at J to 4 bases, leaving 8 bases not matched to a gene. The specimen was PBMCs. This clonotype originated in a man between 18 and 35 years old in good health and CMV-seronegative. This rearrangement joins TRBV5-1 to TRBJ2-3; 8 positions match TRBD1. CDR3 DNA sequence: TGCGCCAGCAGCTTGTTCAGGGGGCAAAGGTCAGATACGCAGTATTTT. Amino acid sequence: CASSLFRGQRSDTQYF.